The entry that follows covers one T cell receptor beta chain sequence. As yet, its antigen is unknown. This CDR3 region has 17 residues. With V trimmed by 0 bases and J by 4 bases, 7 bases remained unmatched. Germline-derived CDR1 and CDR2 are SGHRS and YFSETQ. Each TCR beta cDNA library carried unique molecular identifiers. Input of about 0.95 to 11 million T cells yielded a few hundred thousand cDNA molecules. TCRdb independently ran MiXCR on the PCR reads; one entry per CDR3 protein. The table shows 740,000 or so distinct CDR3 sequences, with under 70% occurring only once. These data come from a study of post-analysis software for immune sequencing data. For the study at large: In terms of disease course, relapsing-remitting, secondary progressive and progressive-relapsing multiple sclerosis were included.

Regarding the study as a whole: Roughly 5 TRBV segments were significantly more frequent in patients than in controls. TRBV5-6, TRBV5-1 and TRBV20-1 were among these segments. There was significantly lower normalized Chao1 diversity in multiple sclerosis patients than in controls. By F measure, strong co-clustering occurred among samples prepared in the same batch.

The sequenced sample was blood. This clonotype was obtained from a girl aged 10 to 17 with multiple sclerosis. V gene TRBV5-1 combines with J gene TRBJ1-1, with 12 positions matching TRBD1. CDR3 nucleotides: TGCGCCAGCAGCTTGGCCGGGACAGGGGGCGTGAGCACTGAAGCTTTCTTT. Its translation is CASSLAGTGGVSTEAFF.